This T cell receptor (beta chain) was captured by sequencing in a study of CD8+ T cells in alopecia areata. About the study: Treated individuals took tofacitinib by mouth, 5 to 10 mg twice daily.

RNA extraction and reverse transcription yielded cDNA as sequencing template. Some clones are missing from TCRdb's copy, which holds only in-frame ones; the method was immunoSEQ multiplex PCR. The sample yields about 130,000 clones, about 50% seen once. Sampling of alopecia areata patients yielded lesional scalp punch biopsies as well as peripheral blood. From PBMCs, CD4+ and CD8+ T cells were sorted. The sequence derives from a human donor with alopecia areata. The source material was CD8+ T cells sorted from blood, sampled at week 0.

This CDR3 is CASSESRDPETQYF. Written as DNA, the CDR3 is TGTGCCAGCAGTGAATCCCGTGACCCAGAGACCCAGTACTTC. The rearrangement uses TRBV25-1 and TRBJ2-5; D gene unclear. This CDR3 has 14 amino acids. Trimming shortened V by 1 base and J by 4 bases, and 10 bases separated the two germline ends. Germline assignment: CDR1 MGHDK and CDR2 SYGVNS.